This TCR beta chain was observed in a study of response to subunit inactivated influenza vaccine. Each CDR3 protein is one row after TCRdb ran MiXCR on the RT-PCR reads. There are fewer than 700,000 distinct CDR3 sequences in the sample; 10% to 15% occur only once, and 13% lies in the top ten. V was cut by 1 base and J by 0 bases, with 3 bases left in between. Germline assignment: CDR1 LNHNV and CDR2 YYDKDF (reference sequence). This CDR3 has 14 amino acids. This clonotype was seen a few times. Its target is not known. Study-level points and caveats: The authors offered the suggestion that each seasonal influenza vaccination recruits few new T cells.

This TCR came from a man between 50 and 59 years old who received an inactivated influenza vaccine. This specimen consisted of PBMCs from blood, obtained around seven weeks after vaccination. This sequence joins TRBV15 and TRBJ1-4; D not resolved. CDR3 sequence (DNA): TGTGCCACCAGCAGAGGGGCAACTAATGAAAAACTGTTTTTT. The encoded protein is CATSRGATNEKLFF.